This T cell receptor (beta chain) comes out of a study of identical twins. J was trimmed by 0 bases and V by 6 bases; bases with no gene match: 7. Germline CDR1 is ENHRY and CDR2 is SYGVKD. This CDR3 region has 15 residues. cDNA molecules carried unique molecular identifiers, and template switching added a universal primer site. TCRdb re-derived calls from the 5' RACE reads in MiXCR, one entry per CDR3 protein. The data hold hundreds of thousands of distinct CDR3 sequences, with around 5.7% observed a single time. The study, taken as a whole, reports: These conclusions were based on statistical analysis (cross-sectional, not following the same donors). With abundant cord blood beta clonotypes, insertions were fewer; memory repertoires showed no such pattern.

This clonotype was counted many times. Its antigen is unknown. J is TRBJ1-1 and V is TRBV10-3; 7 bases align to TRBD1. Input material: naive T cells sorted from blood. The TCR was taken from a man aged 18 to 35 in good health. CDR3 sequence reads: CAIRAGQHMNTEAFF. The CDR3 nucleotides are TGTGCCATCAGGGCGGGACAGCACATGAACACTGAAGCTTTCTTT.